These 29 T cell receptor beta chains came from one sample sequenced in a study of blood T cell repertoires in COVID-19. Sequencing used immunoSEQ multiplex PCR; TCRdb keeps in-frame clones, though not all of them. The sample gives 25,000 to 30,000 clones, around nine tenths of which show up once; approximately 12% is in the top ten. Source material: peripheral blood. The receptors derive from a human donor in a cohort sampled during active COVID-19. The donor label of this sample is uncertain.

The chain uses TRBV7-9 and TRBJ1-4, with 9 bases fitting TRBD1. CDR3 length equals 14 residues. Germline loops: CDR1 SEHNR, CDR2 FQNEAQ (reference sequence). V lost 3 bases, J lost 8 bases, and 4 bases stayed unmatched. CDR3 nucleotides: TGTGCCAGCAGCTTGACAGGGGGGAGCGAAAAACTGTTTTTT. This codes for CASSLTGGSEKLFF.

CDR3 residues: CASSQDIPPAGELLIGTDTQYF. CDR3 bases: TGTGCCAGCAGCCAAGATATCCCGCCAGCGGGGGAGCTTTTAATTGGCACAGATACGCAGTATTTT. The chain employs TRBV3-1 (or the pseudogene TRBV3-2) and TRBJ2-3, with TRBD2 identical over 8 bases. Germline V gene lookup returns CDR1 LGHDT and CDR2 YNNKEL (reference sequence). The CDR3 runs to 22 residues. The V gene end was trimmed by 0 bases and the J gene end by 1 base; junction bases not matched to a gene: 21.

The rearrangement joins TRBV19 to TRBJ1-5; no clear D gene. Germline CDR1 is LNHDA and CDR2 is SQIVND (reference sequence). V was cut by 6 bases and J by 0 bases, with 12 bases left in between. The CDR3 runs 15 residues. The DNA for the CDR3 is TGTGCCAGTAGGTCCGCATCGGTTAGCAATCAGCCCCAGCATTTT. Protein product: CASRSASVSNQPQHF.

This chain links TRBV2 with TRBJ2-1; D not resolved. The CDR3 runs 16 residues. Trimming removed 2 bases at V and 2 bases at J, with 13 bases between. Germline loops: CDR1 SNHLY, CDR2 FYNNEI. In DNA form, the CDR3 reads TGTGCCAGCAGTGAATCGGTACTAACCACCTACAATGAGCAGTTCTTC. It translates to CASSESVLTTYNEQFF.

The J gene is TRBJ2-7, the V gene TRBV6-6; D gene ambiguous. This CDR3 contains 14 residues. V was trimmed by 0 bases and J by 7 bases, leaving 13 bases between them. CDR1 and CDR2 from the germline V gene are MNHNY and SVGAGI (reference sequence). The CDR3 bases are TGTGCCAGCAGTTACTCCGTTACCACGGTTGAGCAGTACTTC. The encoded protein is CASSYSVTTVEQYF.

This rearrangement joins TRBV4-1 to TRBJ2-1, with TRBD2 matching over 15 bases. The CDR3 is 18 amino acids. Germline V CDR1 and CDR2: MGHRA, YSYEKL. V dropped 5 bases and J dropped 1; count of bases not matched to a gene: 6. The CDR3 here is CASSSGLAGGASYNEQFF. The CDR3 DNA reads as TGCGCCAGCAGCTCGGGACTAGCGGGGGGTGCATCCTACAATGAGCAGTTCTTC.

J is TRBJ1-4 and V is TRBV27, with 10 bases that match TRBD1. CDR3 length equals 15 residues. The V segment lost 3 bases and the J segment 7 bases; nucleotides outside the gene matches: 5. Germline V lookup: CDR1 MNHEY, CDR2 SMNVEV (reference sequence). The chain's CDR3 is CASSFDRDRGEKLFF. The CDR3 coding sequence is TGTGCCAGCAGTTTCGACCGGGACAGGGGTGAAAAACTGTTTTTT.

The chain couples TRBV5-6 to TRBJ1-3; D unresolved. There are 16 residues in the CDR3. Germline-derived CDR1 and CDR2 are SGHDT and YYEEEE. V lost 2 bases and J 0 bases, leaving 12 bases between the germline ends. The CDR3 coding sequence is TGTGCCAGCAGCTTTTCTAGCCTGAGCTCTGGAAACACCATATATTTT. Translation: CASSFSSLSSGNTIYF. The full variable domain, with the rest looked up from reference TRBV5-6 and TRBJ1-3, is DAGVTQSPTHLIKTRGQQVTLRCSPKSGHDTVSWYQQALGQGPQFIFQYYEEEERQRGNFPDRFSGHQFPNYSSELNVNALLLGDSALYLCASSFSSLSSGNTIYFGEGSWLTVV.

The chain uses TRBV5-4 and TRBJ1-3, with 7 bases identical to TRBD1. CDR3 size: 14 residues. Germline V gene data show CDR1 as SGHNT and CDR2 as YYREEE (reference sequence). With 4 bases clipped from V and 2 bases from J, the junction kept 3 bases outside the gene matches. The CDR3 reads CASSPGTAGNTIYF. Here the CDR3 DNA reads TGTGCCAGCAGCCCAGGGACAGCTGGAAACACCATATATTTT.

This chain uses TRBV19 with TRBJ1-2; D possibly corresponds to TRBD1 (5 bases). This CDR3 is built from 14 residues. The V end lost 7 bases, the J end lost 4 bases, and 16 bases lay between the germline ends. Germline CDR1 reads LNHDA; CDR2 reads SQIVND (reference sequence). The CDR3 nucleotides are TGTGCCAGTACGAGACCGGGGGGGATCTATGGCTACACCTTC. Its protein product is CASTRPGGIYGYTF.

CDR3 in DNA: TGCGCCAGCAGCCTCGACAGGGGTGGTGACTATGGCTACACCTTC. It yields the protein CASSLDRGGDYGYTF. The rearrangement uses TRBV4-3 and TRBJ1-2; 8 nucleotides align to TRBD1. Germline CDR1 and CDR2: LGHNA and YSLEER. The length of the CDR3 is 15 residues. V shed 4 bases and J 3 bases; nucleotides not matched to a gene: 7.

The V gene is TRBV7-2, the J gene TRBJ2-3, with 7 nucleotides matching TRBD1. Germline trimming cut 5 bases from V and 1 base from J; bases unmatched to any gene: 6. The CDR3 consists of 15 residues. The germline V gene has CDR1 SGHTA and CDR2 FQGNSA. This CDR3 reads CASSTRQGGTDTQYF. Here the CDR3 DNA reads TGTGCCAGCAGCACCCGACAGGGTGGCACAGATACGCAGTATTTT.

The chain employs TRBV10-3 and TRBJ1-6; the D gene is possibly TRBD1 (6 bases). Germline loops: CDR1 ENHRY, CDR2 SYGVKD. CDR3 length: 12 residues. The V gene lost 3 bases and the J gene lost 10 bases, with 7 bases spanning the gap. CDR3 bases: TGTGCCATCAGTGATAGGGGGTCACCCCTCCACTTT. Residues: CAISDRGSPLHF.

V is TRBV9 and J is TRBJ1-1; 8 bases agree with TRBD1. This CDR3 is 14 amino acids long. V was pared by 0 bases and J by 5 bases, with 3 bases of the junction left unmatched. CDR1 and CDR2 from the germline V gene are SGDLS and YYNGEE. The CDR3 DNA reads TGTGCCAGCAGCGTAGAAACAGGGGGGACTGAAGCTTTCTTT. Protein sequence: CASSVETGGTEAFF.

This clone was counted only a few times. This sequence joins TRBV4-3 and TRBJ1-1, with D possibly matching TRBD1 (6 bases). This CDR3 contains 14 residues. The germline V gene encodes CDR1 LGHNA and CDR2 YSLEER. V lost 0 bases and J 7 bases, leaving 12 bases between the germline ends. The CDR3 spells CASSQDIGTYEAFF. Written as DNA, the CDR3 is TGCGCCAGCAGCCAAGATATTGGGACATATGAAGCTTTCTTT.

The V call is TRBV7-2, the J call TRBJ1-3, with TRBD1 matching over 9 bases. V shed 6 bases, J shed 3 bases, and the junction held 6 bases outside the gene matches. In germline, CDR1 is SGHTA, CDR2 FQGNSA. CDR3 size: 15 residues. The CDR3 region is CASRIQGAGGNTIYF. The CDR3 region has the DNA TGTGCCAGCAGAATACAGGGGGCGGGTGGAAACACCATATATTTT. The complete variable domain, with remaining parts taken from reference TRBV7-2 and TRBJ1-3, reads GAGVSQSPSNKVTEKGKDVELRCDPISGHTALYWYRQSLGQGLEFLIYFQGNSAPDKSGLPSDRFSAERTGGSVSTLTIQRTQQEDSAVYLCASRIQGAGGNTIYFGEGSWLTVV.

V usage is TRBV2 and J usage is TRBJ2-1; D is perhaps TRBD1 (6 bases). Trimming cost V 6 bases and J 7 bases, with 10 bases left between them. The CDR3 sequence is 12 residues long. From germline, CDR1 is SNHLY and CDR2 FYNNEI. The CDR3 protein is CASSDDRNEQFF. CDR3 in DNA: TGTGCCAGCAGCGATGACAGGAATGAGCAGTTCTTC. The full variable domain, rest sourced from reference TRBV2 and TRBJ2-1, is EPEVTQTPSHQVTQMGQEVILRCVPISNHLYFYWYRQILGQKVEFLVSFYNNEISEKSEIFDDQFSVERPDGSNFTLKIRSTKLEDSAMYFCASSDDRNEQFFGPGTRLTVL.

The gene calls are TRBV18 and TRBJ1-5; D gene ambiguous. CDR1 is KGHSH and CDR2 is LQKENI in the germline V gene. Trimming left V 3 bases short and J 7 bases short, with 13 bases between. The length of the CDR3 is 14 residues. CDR3 sequence reads: CASSPTDGNQPQHF. For the CDR3, the DNA is TGTGCCAGCTCACCGACGGACGGGAACCAGCCCCAGCATTTT.

The gene calls are TRBV7-3 and TRBJ2-5; 7 bases fit TRBD2. The V segment lost 7 bases and the J segment 4 bases; nucleotides outside the gene matches: 9. The length of the CDR3 is 14 residues. Germline V lookup: CDR1 SGHTA, CDR2 FQGTGA. The CDR3 region has the DNA TGTGCCAGCACCCGACTGAGGGAGGGAGAGACCCAGTACTTC. This encodes CASTRLREGETQYF.

This clone was observed a single time. This sequence joins TRBV19 and TRBJ2-7; weak D call: TRBD2 (6 bases). Germline CDR1 is LNHDA and CDR2 is SQIVND (reference sequence). CDR3 length: 13 residues. The V end was cut by 5 bases, the J end by 6 bases, with 14 bases between. The CDR3 sequence is CASSPPLRGEQYF. Written as DNA, the CDR3 is TGTGCCAGTAGTCCCCCTCTGCGGGGCGAGCAGTACTTC.

V gene TRBV7-9 combines with J gene TRBJ1-3, with D perhaps matching TRBD1 (5 bases). The CDR3 length is 17 residues. Germline V CDR1 and CDR2: SEHNR, FQNEAQ (reference sequence). V lost 1 base, J lost 0 bases, and 13 bases lay in between. This CDR3 reads CASSLVVSGNSGNTIYF. CDR3 sequence (DNA): TGTGCCAGCAGCTTAGTGGTGTCAGGGAACTCTGGAAACACCATATATTTT.

This chain joins TRBV30 and TRBJ1-6, with 7 positions matching TRBD1. This CDR3 region has 14 residues. From germline, CDR1 is GTSNPN and CDR2 SVGIG (reference sequence). The V segment lost 3 bases and the J segment 9 bases; nucleotides outside the gene matches: 8. CDR3 residues: CAWRSGQLTSPLHF. CDR3 nucleotides: TGTGCCTGGAGGTCGGGACAGCTGACTTCACCCCTCCACTTT. The entire variable domain, with the rest obtained from reference TRBV30 and TRBJ1-6, is as follows: SQTIHQWPATLVQPVGSPLSLECTVEGTSNPNLYWYRQAAGRGLQLLFYSVGIGQISSEVPQNLSASRPQDRQFILSSKKLLLSDSGFYLCAWRSGQLTSPLHFGNGTRLTVT.

The chain has TRBV4-3 and TRBJ1-2; D not resolved. Trimming took off 0 bases at V and 1 base at J, with 9 bases between the two ends. The germline V gene has CDR1 LGHNA and CDR2 YSLEER. The CDR3 is made up of 15 amino acids. CDR3 residues: CASSQERGSNYGYTF. CDR3 coding DNA: TGCGCCAGCAGCCAAGAGAGAGGCAGTAACTATGGCTACACCTTC.

The chain is built from TRBV14 and TRBJ2-1; the match to TRBD2 covers 7 bases. Per germline, CDR1 SGHDN and CDR2 FVKESK. The CDR3 has 16 residues. V was clipped by 2 bases and J by 5 bases; unmatched bases: 9. The CDR3 DNA sequence: TGTGCCAGCAGCCAACGCGGGGGATTAAGGAACAATGAGCAGTTCTTC. It yields the protein CASSQRGGLRNNEQFF.

The genes are TRBV7-9 and TRBJ2-7; weak D call: TRBD2 (6 bases). V was clipped by 5 bases and J by 0 bases, with 14 bases between them. CDR3 length equals 15 residues. Germline CDR1 reads SEHNR; CDR2 reads FQNEAQ (reference sequence). The chain's CDR3 is CASSPRGISSYEQYF. DNA of the CDR3: TGTGCCAGCAGCCCCCGGGGGATAAGCTCCTACGAGCAGTACTTC.

The chain couples TRBV19 to TRBJ2-2, with D possibly being TRBD1 (5 bases). The CDR3 runs 16 residues. Per germline, CDR1 LNHDA and CDR2 SQIVND (reference sequence). V gave up 7 bases and J gave up 0 bases, with 15 bases separating them. CDR3 loop: CASTKGAVANTGELFF. CDR3 nucleotides: TGTGCCAGTACCAAAGGGGCAGTAGCGAACACCGGGGAGCTGTTTTTT.

Turning to this clone: The same CDR3 is also encoded by other DNA sequences in this sample. The V and J genes are TRBV3-1 (or the pseudogene TRBV3-2) and TRBJ2-7, with TRBD1 matching 11 bases. After removal of 4 bases from V and 4 bases from J, the junction contained 6 bases not matched to a gene. Germline CDR1 reads LGHDT; CDR2 reads YNNKEL (reference sequence). The CDR3 is 15 amino acids. CDR3 sequence: CASSPGTGGWYEQYF. For the CDR3, the DNA is TGTGCCAGCAGCCCCGGGACAGGGGGTTGGTACGAGCAGTACTTC.

The chain couples TRBV9 to TRBJ2-7; D is ambiguous. Germline-derived CDR1 and CDR2 are SGDLS and YYNGEE. This CDR3 has 13 amino acids. V was clipped by 3 bases and J by 7 bases, with 14 bases between them. Here the CDR3 DNA reads TGTGCCAGCAGCGAGTCCCCAGGTGGGGAGCAGTACTTC. Translated: CASSESPGGEQYF.

The V gene is TRBV18, the J gene TRBJ1-2; D possibly corresponds to TRBD1 (6 bases). Germline CDR1 reads KGHSH; CDR2 reads LQKENI. This CDR3 has 14 residues. The germline V and J ends were trimmed by 6 bases and 1 base, with 12 bases remaining between them. The CDR3 region is CASSPDSYNYGYTF. The DNA for the CDR3 is TGTGCCAGCTCCCCGGACAGCTATAACTATGGCTACACCTTC.